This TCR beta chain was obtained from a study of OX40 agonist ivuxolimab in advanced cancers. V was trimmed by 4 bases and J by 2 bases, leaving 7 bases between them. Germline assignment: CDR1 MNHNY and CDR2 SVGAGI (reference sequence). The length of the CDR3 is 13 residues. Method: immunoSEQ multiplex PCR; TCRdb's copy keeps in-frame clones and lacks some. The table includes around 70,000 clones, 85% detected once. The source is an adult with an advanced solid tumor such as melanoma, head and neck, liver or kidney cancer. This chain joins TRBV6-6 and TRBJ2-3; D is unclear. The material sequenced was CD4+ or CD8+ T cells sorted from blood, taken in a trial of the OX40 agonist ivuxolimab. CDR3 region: CASSWSITDTQYF. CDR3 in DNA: TGTGCCAGCAGTTGGAGTATCACAGATACGCAGTATTTT.